These 16 T cell receptor beta chains share one sample of origin, sequenced in a study of T cells in Graves' hyperthyroidism and ophthalmopathy. RNA transcripts provided the source from which TCR beta CDR3 regions were amplified. A set of HTBI primers served as the primers for a first-round RT-PCR of the TCR CDR3. MiXCR was run by TCRdb on the multiplex PCR reads, yielding one entry per CDR3 protein. The sample lists about 640,000 distinct CDR3 sequences; over 40% were seen once. The sequenced sample was peripheral blood or thyroid tissue (not recorded which). Receptor source: an adult man with Graves' disease, either hyperthyroidism or ophthalmopathy (not recorded which).

Turning to this clonotype: This could be a read error, since a much larger clone is one nucleotide away. The genes are TRBV12-3 or TRBV12-4 and TRBJ1-3; D is possibly TRBD1 (6 bases). The CDR3 totals 14 residues. CDR3 protein: CASSTGITGSTIYF. The CDR3, as DNA: TGTGCCAGCAGTACAGGGATCACTGGAAGCACCATATATTTT.

As DNA, the CDR3 is TGTGCCAGCAGGAATGGACAGGGGGACGAAGCGAACTATGGCTACACCTTC. Amino acids: CASRNGQGDEANYGYTF. The chain has TRBV9 and TRBJ1-2; 10 positions agree with TRBD1. This CDR3 is 17 amino acids long. The junction had 12 bases not matched to a gene; V was cut back by 5 bases and J by 2 bases. The germline V gene encodes CDR1 SGDLS and CDR2 YYNGEE.

This clonotype was seen at least ten times. The chain combines TRBV29-1 with TRBJ1-4; TRBD1 is a possible D gene (5 bases). Trimming took off 6 bases at V and 0 bases at J, with 11 bases between the two ends. CDR1 and CDR2 from the germline V gene are SQVTM and ANQGSEA. The CDR3 covers 14 residues. DNA of the CDR3: TGCAGCGTGGGAGACAGTGCAACTAATGAAAAACTGTTTTTT. Translated, it gives CSVGDSATNEKLFF.

The chain uses TRBV7-9 and TRBJ2-7, with 8 bases fitting TRBD2. Germline-derived CDR1 and CDR2 are SEHNR and FQNEAQ (reference sequence). J lost 9 bases, V lost 0 bases, and 7 bases had no gene match. This CDR3 spans 14 amino acids. CDR3 in amino acids: CASSLAIGLAGQYF. The CDR3 DNA is TGTGCCAGCAGCTTAGCGATCGGACTAGCAGGGCAGTACTTC.

The chain employs TRBV29-1 and TRBJ1-1; D not certain. The germline gives CDR1 SQVTM, CDR2 ANQGSEA. This CDR3 is built from 15 residues. V was pared by 4 bases and J by 0 bases, with 15 bases between. CDR3: CSVGPPEGLNTEAFF. The CDR3 DNA sequence: TGCAGCGTTGGCCCCCCTGAGGGTTTGAACACTGAAGCTTTCTTT.

The rearrangement links TRBV20-1 to TRBJ2-5; D call uncertain. This CDR3 region has 16 residues. Germline values: CDR1 DFQATT, CDR2 SNEGSKA (reference sequence). The ends were cut back, 3 bases at V and 5 bases at J, with 22 bases in the middle. Written as DNA, the CDR3 is TGCAGTGCTAGTCAGGTCGGCAGTCAGGTCGATGAGACCCAGTACTTC. Translation: CSASQVGSQVDETQYF.

This chain links TRBV20-1 with TRBJ2-5; 9 nucleotides align to TRBD1. CDR3 size: 15 residues. CDR1 and CDR2 from the germline V gene are DFQATT and SNEGSKA (reference sequence). Trimming removed 0 bases from V and 9 bases from J; junction bases left unmatched: 11. CDR3 region: CSARDRGQGSQPQYF. CDR3 DNA sequence: TGCAGTGCTAGAGATCGGGGACAGGGTAGTCAGCCCCAGTACTTC.

This clonotype was counted only a few times. This chain links TRBV7-8 with TRBJ2-5, with D perhaps being TRBD1 or TRBD2 (5 bases each). Trimming cost V 3 bases and J 0 bases, with 8 bases left between them. The CDR3 contains 14 residues. The germline V gene has CDR1 SGHVS and CDR2 FQNEAQ. The CDR3 DNA is TGTGCCAGCAGCTTCATGGGGGACCAAGAGACCCAGTACTTC. Its translation: CASSFMGDQETQYF.

The chain employs TRBV9 and TRBJ1-3; TRBD1 matches 8 bases. CDR3 length equals 17 residues. Unmatched junction bases numbered 10, after V lost 4 bases and J lost 1 base. Germline CDR1 is SGDLS and CDR2 is YYNGEE. The CDR3 region has the DNA TGTGCCAGCAGCTCTCGGACAGGGTTAACGTCTGGAAACACCATATATTTT. Translating gives CASSSRTGLTSGNTIYF.

Concerning this clonotype: A read error may be the cause here, since a much bigger clone is one base away. V gene TRBV10-3 combines with J gene TRBJ1-1, with D tentatively TRBD1 (5 bases). Germline CDR1 and CDR2: ENHRY and SYGVKD. This CDR3 comprises 13 residues. The CDR3 DNA is TGTGCCATCAGAGTCGACAGCAACACTGAAGCTTCCTTT. Amino acids: CAIRVDSNTEASF.

This clonotype was counted only a few times. This chain uses TRBV7-9 with TRBJ1-2; 9 nucleotides align to TRBD1. Germline lookup yields CDR1 SEHNR and CDR2 FQNEAQ (reference sequence). CDR3 length: 15 residues. Trimming removed 6 bases from V and 3 bases from J; junction bases left unmatched: 8. This chain's CDR3 is CASSSGTGLDYGYTF. The DNA of the CDR3 is TGTGCCAGCAGTTCCGGGACAGGGCTTGACTATGGCTACACCTTC.

Ten or more counts support this clonotype. The chain has TRBV15 and TRBJ1-1; D is ambiguous. Looked up from germline, CDR1 is LNHNV and CDR2 is YYDKDF (reference sequence). V shed 0 bases and J shed 0 bases, with 8 bases lying between them. This CDR3 has 15 residues. CDR3 DNA sequence: TGTGCCACCAGCAGAGATCTATCGTTGAACACTGAAGCTTTCTTT. Amino acid sequence: CATSRDLSLNTEAFF.

The chain uses TRBV7-8 and TRBJ1-4; 7 nucleotides line up with TRBD1. There are 16 residues in the CDR3. Losses at the gene ends were 6 bases for V and 5 bases for J; bases not matched to a gene: 12. Germline CDR1 reads SGHVS; CDR2 reads FQNEAQ. The CDR3 DNA follows: TGTGCCAGCAGTGAATCGACAGGGCAAGGGAATGAAAAACTGTTTTTT. This gives the protein CASSESTGQGNEKLFF. Full variable domain (missing parts from reference TRBV7-8 and TRBJ1-4): GAGVSQSPRYKVAKRGQDVALRCDPISGHVSLFWYQQALGQGPEFLTYFQNEAQLDKSGLPSDRFFAERPEGSVSTLKIQRTQQEDSAVYLCASSESTGQGNEKLFFGSGTQLSVL.

The V and J genes are TRBV20-1 and TRBJ1-1; perhaps TRBD1 as D (5 bases). There are 14 residues in the CDR3. In germline, CDR1 is DFQATT, CDR2 SNEGSKA (reference sequence). V was shortened by 3 bases and J by 1 base, with 12 bases between the two germline ends. CDR3 nucleotides: TGCAGTGCTAGTCACGACAGAGAGAACACTGAAGCTTTCTTT. Protein product: CSASHDRENTEAFF.

This chain joins TRBV15 and TRBJ1-3; possibly TRBD1 for D (6 bases). This CDR3 comprises 16 residues. CDR1 and CDR2 (germline): LNHNV, YYDKDF (reference sequence). V lost 3 bases and J lost 0, with 12 bases in between. The CDR3 nucleotides are TGTGCCACCAGCAGGGGAACAGGGAGCTCTGGAAACACCATATATTTT. Translating it yields CATSRGTGSSGNTIYF. Combining the CDR3 with reference TRBV15 and TRBJ1-3 gives the whole variable domain DAMVIQNPRYQVTQFGKPVTLSCSQTLNHNVMYWYQQKSSQAPKLLFHYYDKDFNNEADTPDNFQSRRPNTSFCFLDIRSPGLGDTAMYLCATSRGTGSSGNTIYFGEGSWLTVV.

The chain links TRBV7-8 to TRBJ2-7, with 9 bases fitting TRBD2. CDR3 length: 16 amino acids. Trimming at V came to 2 bases and at J to 1 base, leaving 6 bases not matched to a gene. Germline CDR1 and CDR2: SGHVS and FQNEAQ. CDR3 loop: CASSLSREGVSYEQYF. Here the CDR3 DNA reads TGTGCCAGCAGCTTATCGCGGGAGGGGGTTTCCTACGAGCAGTACTTC. Together with reference TRBV7-8 and TRBJ2-7, the CDR3 gives the full variable domain: GAGVSQSPRYKVAKRGQDVALRCDPISGHVSLFWYQQALGQGPEFLTYFQNEAQLDKSGLPSDRFFAERPEGSVSTLKIQRTQQEDSAVYLCASSLSREGVSYEQYFGPGTRLTVT.